The 13 T cell receptor beta chains in this list originate from one sample, sequenced in a study of blood T cell repertoires in COVID-19. TCRdb's table, derived via immunoSEQ multiplex PCR, lists solely in-frame clones and lacks some. The sample carries fewer than 120,000 clones, 70% to 80% recorded once. Sequenced sample: peripheral blood. All receptors derive from a woman in her fifties or sixties with acute or convalescent COVID-19.

This clone was seen only a few times. The chain employs TRBV11-1 and TRBJ2-1, with D perhaps TRBD1 (6 bases). Trimming took off 6 bases at V and 4 bases at J, with 19 bases between the two ends. This CDR3 has 16 amino acids. Germline-derived CDR1 and CDR2 are SGHAT and FQDESV (reference sequence). The DNA for the CDR3 is TGTGCCAGCAGTCCAGTCGGGGCAGGGACATACAATGAGCAGTTCTTC. Translating it yields CASSPVGAGTYNEQFF. Full variable domain (rest looked up from reference TRBV11-1 and TRBJ2-1): EAEVAQSPRYKITEKSQAVAFWCDPISGHATLYWYRQILGQGPELLVQFQDESVVDDSQLPKDRFSAERLKGVDSTLKIQPAELGDSAMYLCASSPVGAGTYNEQFFGPGTRLTVL.

The V gene is TRBV5-1, the J gene TRBJ1-1; 9 bases align to TRBD1. CDR3 length: 18 amino acids. Germline V gene data show CDR1 as SGHRS and CDR2 as YFSETQ. Trimming removed 0 bases from V and 5 bases from J; junction bases left unmatched: 14. In DNA, the CDR3 is TGCGCCAGCAGCTTGGACGCCCTAGACAGGGGGGAGAGTACTGAAGCTTTCTTT. This codes for CASSLDALDRGESTEAFF.

The chain is built from TRBV6-1 and TRBJ1-1; TRBD1 aligns across 8 bases. CDR3 length: 15 residues. Germline V lookup: CDR1 MNHNS, CDR2 SASEGT. After removal of 0 bases from V and 0 bases from J, the junction contained 0 bases not matched to a gene. The CDR3 sequence is CASSEAQGVNTEAFF. The DNA for the CDR3 is TGTGCCAGCAGTGAAGCACAGGGGGTGAACACTGAAGCTTTCTTT.

The chain has TRBV10-3 and TRBJ2-7; 10 positions agree with TRBD1. V lost 10 bases and J lost 1; bases outside the gene matches: 10. Germline-derived CDR1 and CDR2 are ENHRY and SYGVKD. The CDR3 contains 15 residues. This chain's CDR3 is CATALRDRGSYEQYF. The CDR3 region has the DNA TGTGCCACCGCCCTCCGGGACAGGGGTTCCTACGAGCAGTACTTC.

The V gene is TRBV6-5, the J gene TRBJ1-6, with 7 bases fitting TRBD1. This CDR3 is built from 13 residues. CDR1 MNHEY and CDR2 SVGAGI come from the germline V gene. V lost 2 bases and J lost 11; bases outside the gene matches: 3. The CDR3 bases are TGTGCCAGCAGTTACGGACAGGAGACACCCCTCCACTTT. Protein product: CASSYGQETPLHF.

The chain is built from TRBV5-1 and TRBJ2-6; 7 bases fit TRBD1. In germline, CDR1 is SGHRS, CDR2 YFSETQ. This CDR3 spans 16 amino acids. Trimming at V came to 0 bases and at J to 3 bases, leaving 3 bases not matched to a gene. As DNA, the CDR3 is TGCGCCAGCAGCTTGGAGAGGGGGCGTGGGGCCAACGTCCTGACTTTC. Translated, it gives CASSLERGRGANVLTF. The full variable domain, its missing parts supplied by reference TRBV5-1 and TRBJ2-6, is KAGVTQTPRYLIKTRGQQVTLSCSPISGHRSVSWYQQTPGQGLQFLFEYFSETQRNKGNFPGRFSGRQFSNSRSEMNVSTLELGDSALYLCASSLERGRGANVLTFGAGSRLTVL.

The V and J genes are TRBV3-1 (or the pseudogene TRBV3-2) and TRBJ1-6; no clear D. Trimming removed 4 bases at V and 7 bases at J, with 14 bases between. Germline V lookup: CDR1 LGHDT, CDR2 YNNKEL (reference sequence). This CDR3 comprises 15 residues. CDR3 in amino acids: CASSPREGGNSPLHF. The CDR3 DNA sequence: TGTGCCAGCAGCCCCCGGGAGGGTGGAAATTCACCCCTCCACTTT.

CDR3 bases: TGCGCCAGCAGCCGGGCGTCAGGGGATGAAGCTTTCTTT. Encoded protein: CASSRASGDEAFF. The rearrangement links TRBV4-3 to TRBJ1-1, with D possibly matching TRBD1 (6 bases). The CDR3 is 13 residues long. Trimming took 4 bases from V and 7 from J, leaving 13 bases between them. Per the germline V gene, CDR1 is LGHNA and CDR2 is YSLEER.

The V and J genes are TRBV5-3 and TRBJ2-4; 8 bases match TRBD2. TRBV5-3 falls under the ORF class, with uncertain function. The ends lost 6 bases at V and 2 bases at J; junction bases unmatched: 7. CDR3 length: 15 amino acids. The DNA for the CDR3 is TGTGCCAGAACCAGCGGGGGCGGGACCAAAAACATTCAGTACTTC. Amino acid sequence: CARTSGGGTKNIQYF.

The V gene is TRBV2, the J gene TRBJ2-3; 8 bases align to TRBD2. Germline CDR1 and CDR2: SNHLY and FYNNEI. The CDR3 loop spans 15 amino acids. Trimming at V came to 9 bases and at J to 1 base, leaving 9 bases not matched to a gene. Here the CDR3 reads CASGAGSGGTDTQYF. CDR3 coding DNA: TGTGCCAGTGGGGCGGGTAGCGGGGGCACAGATACGCAGTATTTT.

The rearrangement joins TRBV7-9 to TRBJ1-2; no clear D gene. With 5 bases removed from V and 2 bases from J, the gap between germline ends came to 12 bases. Germline assignment: CDR1 SEHNR and CDR2 FQNEAQ (reference sequence). CDR3 length equals 14 residues. The CDR3 is CASSPQFSNYGYTF. The CDR3 DNA reads TGTGCCAGCAGCCCTCAGTTTTCGAACTATGGCTACACCTTC.

The chain employs TRBV7-2 and TRBJ2-3, with 7 bases aligning to TRBD2. The germline V gene has CDR1 SGHTA and CDR2 FQGNSA. The CDR3 has 14 amino acids. The V and J ends lost 6 bases and 4 bases, in that order; junction bases with no gene match: 7. The CDR3 here is CASSPSSGPDTQYF. The CDR3 DNA reads TGTGCCAGCAGTCCCTCTAGCGGCCCAGATACGCAGTATTTT.

This rearrangement joins TRBV2 to TRBJ2-5; TRBD1 agrees at 10 bases. There are 14 residues in the CDR3. The V segment lost 6 bases and the J segment 3 bases; nucleotides outside the gene matches: 4. Germline CDR1 reads SNHLY; CDR2 reads FYNNEI. The CDR3 sequence: CASRVGQGEETQYF. The CDR3 region has the DNA TGTGCCAGCAGGGTTGGACAGGGGGAAGAGACCCAGTACTTC.